A selection of T cell receptor beta chains follows, all from one sample in a study of cytomegalovirus exposure and HLA in healthy donors. Here immunoSEQ multiplex PCR was the method, and the copy in TCRdb shows in-frame clones only, minus some. This sample has more than 85,000 clones, with 77% found just once. Material: PBMCs. These receptors came from a boy younger than 18 in good health and CMV-seronegative. Both conserved end residues are part of each CDR3. A D gene is named only where the DNA matches it firmly. Some rows mark clone size as missing; the rest say once, few, many or name a class of expanded clone.

V gene	J gene	clone size	D gene	CDR3 DNA	CDR3 protein
TRBV30	TRBJ2-7	.	TRBD2	TGTGCCTGGACCTTCCCCCACTCCCGTCGGCGGGAGAACCACTACGAGCAGTACTTC	CAWTFPHSRRRENHYEQYF
TRBV6-5	TRBJ2-4	once	.	TGTGCCAGCAGCCCAGGGGTCATTCAGTACTTC	CASSPGVIQYF
TRBV15	TRBJ1-6	.	.	TGTGCCACCAGCAGAGGACCAGGGTCCTCCTCACCCCTCCACTTT	CATSRGPGSSSPLHF
TRBV29-1	TRBJ2-3	.	TRBD2	TGCAGCGTTGAAGATCTTCCGGGGCGGGAGGGGACAGATACGCAGTATTTT	CSVEDLPGREGTDTQYF
TRBV28	TRBJ2-2	.	.	TGTGCCAGCAGTTCCGACACCGGGGAGCTGTTTTTT	CASSSDTGELFF
TRBV7-6	TRBJ2-1	.	TRBD2	TGTGCCAGCAGCGGAAGACTAGCGGGGGGAACCAATGAGCAGTTCTTC	CASSGRLAGGTNEQFF
TRBV30	TRBJ1-1	.	.	TGTGCCTGGAGTGAAGGACAAGTCAACACTGAAGCTTTCTTT	CAWSEGQVNTEAFF
TRBV27	TRBJ1-6	.	TRBD1	TGTGCCAGCAGTCCCCGACAGGGGGCGTCACCCCTCCACTTT	CASSPRQGASPLHF
TRBV5-1	TRBJ2-5	.	.	TGCGCCAGCAGCTCGAACAGGAACCAAGAGACCCAGTACTTC	CASSSNRNQETQYF
TRBV27	TRBJ1-6	.	TRBD1	TGTGCCAGCACCTGGGGACAGTCGTATAATTCACCCCTCCACTTT	CASTWGQSYNSPLHF
TRBV7-2	TRBJ2-5	.	.	TGTGCCAGCAGTTACTATACGAGTGAGACCCAGTACTTC	CASSYYTSETQYF
TRBV29-1	TRBJ1-3	.	.	TGCAGCGTTGAAGATCAGACCATATATTTT	CSVEDQTIYF
TRBV4-3	TRBJ1-2	.	.	TGCGCCAGCAGCCAAGGACAGGAGGATGGCTACACCTTC	CASSQGQEDGYTF
TRBV29-1	TRBJ2-3	.	TRBD2	TGCAGCGCCAACCTCCATAGCGGGAGGCCAGATACGCAGTATTTT	CSANLHSGRPDTQYF
TRBV9	TRBJ1-5	.	.	TGTGCCAGCAGCGTTGGAGGGCTGTCAGGTCAGCCCCAGCATTTT	CASSVGGLSGQPQHF
TRBV30	TRBJ1-2	once	TRBD1	TGTGCCTGGAGGCCCCCGGTCGACAGGGAAGATTGCACCTTC	CAWRPPVDREDCTF
TRBV6-4	TRBJ2-1	.	TRBD2	TGTGCCAGCAGTGACTCGGCGGGAGTTAATGATGAGCAGTTCTTC	CASSDSAGVNDEQFF
TRBV19	TRBJ1-1	.	TRBD1	TGTGCCAGTAGTATAGCTCCGGGACAGGGGGCCTGGAGGAACACTGAAGCTTTCTTT	CASSIAPGQGAWRNTEAFF
TRBV30	TRBJ2-7	.	.	TGTGCCTGGAGTGTCAGCTACGAGCAGTACTTC	CAWSVSYEQYF
TRBV4-3	TRBJ2-2	.	TRBD1	TGCGCCAGCAGCCAAGATCAGACAGGGGGAACCGGGGAGCTGTTTTTT	CASSQDQTGGTGELFF
TRBV9	TRBJ2-6	once	TRBD1	TGTGCCAGCAGCGACGACAGGGGTAAGGCCAACGTCCTGACTTTC	CASSDDRGKANVLTF
TRBV29-1	TRBJ1-1	.	.	TGCAGCGTAGCAAGCGGAAGGGACACTGAAGCTTTCTTT	CSVASGRDTEAFF
TRBV29-1	TRBJ2-3	.	.	TGCAGCGTTCGCTTCGGACAGCTGGGCCCAGATACGCAGTATTTT	CSVRFGQLGPDTQYF
TRBV9	TRBJ1-5	.	.	TGTGCCAGCAGCGCCCCACAGGGCCGCAATCAGCCCCAGCATTTT	CASSAPQGRNQPQHF
TRBV2	TRBJ1-5	.	.	TGTGCCAGCAGTGAACTTCTAACCAATCAGCCCCAGCATTTT	CASSELLTNQPQHF
TRBV25-1	TRBJ2-6	.	TRBD1	TGTGCCAGCAGTCAGGAAAGGGGGCGCTGGGCCAACGTCCTGACTTTC	CASSQERGRWANVLTF
TRBV4-3	TRBJ2-1	.	TRBD2	TGCGCCAGCAGCCAAGGGCTAGGGACTAGCGGGGGGGCCCACAATGAGCAGTTCTTC	CASSQGLGTSGGAHNEQFF
TRBV11-2	TRBJ2-3	few	.	TGTGCCAGCAGCTTACAAAGCGGCGCAGATACGCAGTATTTT	CASSLQSGADTQYF
TRBV9	TRBJ2-3	few	.	TGTGCCAGCAGTCGTAGACTGGGGGGTGGCACAGATACGCAGTATTTT	CASSRRLGGGTDTQYF
TRBV7-9	TRBJ2-4	.	TRBD1	TGTGCCAGCAGCTCGACAGGGATCCTGGCCAAAAACATTCAGTACTTC	CASSSTGILAKNIQYF